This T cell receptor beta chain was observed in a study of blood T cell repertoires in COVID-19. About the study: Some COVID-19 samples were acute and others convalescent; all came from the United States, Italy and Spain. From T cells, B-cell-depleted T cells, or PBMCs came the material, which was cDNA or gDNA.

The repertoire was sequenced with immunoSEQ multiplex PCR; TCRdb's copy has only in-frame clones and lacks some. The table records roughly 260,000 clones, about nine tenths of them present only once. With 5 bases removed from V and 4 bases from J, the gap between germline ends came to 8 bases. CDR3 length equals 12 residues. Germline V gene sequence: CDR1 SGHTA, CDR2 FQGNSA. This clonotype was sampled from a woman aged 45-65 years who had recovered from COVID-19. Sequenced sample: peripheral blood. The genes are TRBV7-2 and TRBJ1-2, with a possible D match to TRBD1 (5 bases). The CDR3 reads CASSQDSYGYTF. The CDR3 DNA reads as TGTGCCAGCAGCCAAGACAGCTATGGCTACACCTTC. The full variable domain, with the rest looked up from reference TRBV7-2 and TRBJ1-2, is GAGVSQSPSNKVTEKGKDVELRCDPISGHTALYWYRQSLGQGLEFLIYFQGNSAPDKSGLPSDRFSAERTGGSVSTLTIQRTQQEDSAVYLCASSQDSYGYTFGSGTRLTVV.